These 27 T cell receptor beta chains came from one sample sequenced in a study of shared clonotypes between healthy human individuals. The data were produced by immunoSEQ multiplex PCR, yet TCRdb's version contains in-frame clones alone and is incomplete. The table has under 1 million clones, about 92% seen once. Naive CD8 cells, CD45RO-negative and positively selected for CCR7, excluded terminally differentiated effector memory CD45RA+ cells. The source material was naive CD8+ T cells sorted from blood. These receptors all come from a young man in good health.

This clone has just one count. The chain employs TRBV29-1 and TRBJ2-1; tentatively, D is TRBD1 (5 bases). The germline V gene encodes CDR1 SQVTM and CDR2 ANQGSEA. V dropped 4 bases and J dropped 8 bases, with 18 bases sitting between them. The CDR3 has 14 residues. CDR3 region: CSVGGAPWVDEQFF. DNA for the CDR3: TGCAGCGTTGGTGGGGCCCCCTGGGTGGATGAGCAGTTCTTC.

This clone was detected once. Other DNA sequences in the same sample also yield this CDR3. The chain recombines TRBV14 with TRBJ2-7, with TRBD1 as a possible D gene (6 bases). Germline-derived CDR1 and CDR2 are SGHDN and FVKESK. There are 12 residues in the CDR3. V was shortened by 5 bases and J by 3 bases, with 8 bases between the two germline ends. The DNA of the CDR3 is TGTGCCAGCAGCTTACAGGGCTACGAGCAGTACTTC. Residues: CASSLQGYEQYF. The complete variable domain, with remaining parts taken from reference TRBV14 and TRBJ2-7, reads EAGVTQFPSHSVIEKGQTVTLRCDPISGHDNLYWYRRVMGKEIKFLLHFVKESKQDESGMPNNRFLAERTGGTYSTLKVQPAELEDSGVYFCASSLQGYEQYFGPGTRLTVT.

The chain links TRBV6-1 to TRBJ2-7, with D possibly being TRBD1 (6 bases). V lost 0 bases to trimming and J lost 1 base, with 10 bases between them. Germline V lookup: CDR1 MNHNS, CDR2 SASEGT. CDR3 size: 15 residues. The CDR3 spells CASSEAGQYSYEQYF. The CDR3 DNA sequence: TGTGCCAGCAGTGAAGCCGGACAGTATTCCTACGAGCAGTACTTC.

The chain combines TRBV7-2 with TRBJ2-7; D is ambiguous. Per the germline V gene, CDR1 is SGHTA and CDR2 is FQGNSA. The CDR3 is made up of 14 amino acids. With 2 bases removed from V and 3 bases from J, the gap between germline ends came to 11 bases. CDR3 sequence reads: CASSLSPANYEQYF. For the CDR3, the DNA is TGTGCCAGCAGCTTATCCCCGGCTAACTACGAGCAGTACTTC.

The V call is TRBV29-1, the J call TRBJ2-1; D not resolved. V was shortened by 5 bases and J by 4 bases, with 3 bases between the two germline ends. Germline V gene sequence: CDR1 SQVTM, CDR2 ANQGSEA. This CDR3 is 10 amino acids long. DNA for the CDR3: TGCAGCGTTTCTTACAATGAGCAGTTCTTC. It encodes CSVSYNEQFF.

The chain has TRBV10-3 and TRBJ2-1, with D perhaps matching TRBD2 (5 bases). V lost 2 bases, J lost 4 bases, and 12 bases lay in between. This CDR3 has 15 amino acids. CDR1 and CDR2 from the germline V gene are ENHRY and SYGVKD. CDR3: CAISERGSGYNEQFF. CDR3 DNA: TGTGCCATCAGTGAGAGAGGGTCTGGGTACAATGAGCAGTTCTTC.

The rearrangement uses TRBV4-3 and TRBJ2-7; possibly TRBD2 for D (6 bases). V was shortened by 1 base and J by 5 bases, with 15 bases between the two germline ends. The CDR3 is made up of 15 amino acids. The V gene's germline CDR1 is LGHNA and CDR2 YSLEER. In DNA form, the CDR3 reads TGCGCCAGCAGCCAAGTAAATAGCGGATTCGACGAGCAGTACTTC. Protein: CASSQVNSGFDEQYF.

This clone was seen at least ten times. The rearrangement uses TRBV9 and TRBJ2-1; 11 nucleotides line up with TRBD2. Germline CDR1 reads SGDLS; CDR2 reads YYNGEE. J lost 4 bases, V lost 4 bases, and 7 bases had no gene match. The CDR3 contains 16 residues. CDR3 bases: TGTGCCAGCAGCCTCGGCTCTAGCGGGAGGTACAATGAGCAGTTCTTC. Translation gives CASSLGSSGRYNEQFF.

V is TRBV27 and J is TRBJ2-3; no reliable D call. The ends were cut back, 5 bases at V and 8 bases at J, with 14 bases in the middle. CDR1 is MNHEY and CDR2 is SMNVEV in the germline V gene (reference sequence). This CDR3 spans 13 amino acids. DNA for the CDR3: TGTGCCAGCAGTCCTTATGGCCCCAGTACGCAGTATTTT. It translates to CASSPYGPSTQYF.

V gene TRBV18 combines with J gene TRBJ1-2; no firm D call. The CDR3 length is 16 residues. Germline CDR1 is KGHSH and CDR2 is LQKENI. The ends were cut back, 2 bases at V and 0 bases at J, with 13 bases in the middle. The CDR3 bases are TGTGCCAGCTCACCAAGTGTCGGATTAGCTAACTATGGCTACACCTTC. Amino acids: CASSPSVGLANYGYTF. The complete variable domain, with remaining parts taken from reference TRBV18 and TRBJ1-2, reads NAGVMQNPRHLVRRRGQEARLRCSPMKGHSHVYWYRQLPEEGLKFMVYLQKENIIDESGMPKERFSAEFPKEGPSILRIQQVVRGDSAAYFCASSPSVGLANYGYTFGSGTRLTVV.

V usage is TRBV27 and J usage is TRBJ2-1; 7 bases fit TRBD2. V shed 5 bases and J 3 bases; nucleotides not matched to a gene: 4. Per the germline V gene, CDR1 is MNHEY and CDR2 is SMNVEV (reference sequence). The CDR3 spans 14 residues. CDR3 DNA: TGTGCCAGCAGTCACCGGGACTACTACAATGAGCAGTTCTTC. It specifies CASSHRDYYNEQFF.

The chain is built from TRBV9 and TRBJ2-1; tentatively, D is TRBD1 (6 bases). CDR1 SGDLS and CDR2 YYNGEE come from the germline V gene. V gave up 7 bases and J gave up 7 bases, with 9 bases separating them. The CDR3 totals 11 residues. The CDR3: CASGQGNEQFF. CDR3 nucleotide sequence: TGTGCCAGCGGGCAGGGGAATGAGCAGTTCTTC.

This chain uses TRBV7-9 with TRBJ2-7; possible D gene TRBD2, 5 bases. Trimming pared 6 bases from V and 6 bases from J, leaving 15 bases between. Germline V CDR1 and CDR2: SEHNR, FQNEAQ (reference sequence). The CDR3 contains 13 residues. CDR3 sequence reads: CASSSLGPAEQYF. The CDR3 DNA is TGTGCCAGCAGTTCACTAGGGCCGGCCGAGCAGTACTTC.

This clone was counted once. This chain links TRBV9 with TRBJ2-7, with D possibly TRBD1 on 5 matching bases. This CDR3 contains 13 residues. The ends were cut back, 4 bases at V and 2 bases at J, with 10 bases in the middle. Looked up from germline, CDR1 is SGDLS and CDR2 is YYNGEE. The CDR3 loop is CASSPQGAYEQYF. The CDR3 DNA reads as TGTGCCAGCAGCCCCCAGGGTGCCTACGAGCAGTACTTC.

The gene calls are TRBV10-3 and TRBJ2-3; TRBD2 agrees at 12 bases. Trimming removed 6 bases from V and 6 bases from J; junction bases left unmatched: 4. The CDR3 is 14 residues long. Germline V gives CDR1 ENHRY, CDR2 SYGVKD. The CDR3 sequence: CAIRGLAGPDTQYF. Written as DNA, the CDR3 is TGTGCCATCAGGGGACTAGCGGGTCCCGATACGCAGTATTTT.

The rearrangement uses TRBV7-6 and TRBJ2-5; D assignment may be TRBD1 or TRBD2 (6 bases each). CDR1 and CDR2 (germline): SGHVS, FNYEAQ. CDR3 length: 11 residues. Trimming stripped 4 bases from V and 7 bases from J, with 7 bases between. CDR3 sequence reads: CASSSGATQYF. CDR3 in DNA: TGTGCCAGCAGCTCGGGGGCGACCCAGTACTTC. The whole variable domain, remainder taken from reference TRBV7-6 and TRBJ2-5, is GAGVSQSPRYKVTKRGQDVALRCDPISGHVSLYWYRQALGQGPEFLTYFNYEAQQDKSGLPNDRFSAERPEGSISTLTIQRTEQRDSAMYRCASSSGATQYFGPGTRLLVL.

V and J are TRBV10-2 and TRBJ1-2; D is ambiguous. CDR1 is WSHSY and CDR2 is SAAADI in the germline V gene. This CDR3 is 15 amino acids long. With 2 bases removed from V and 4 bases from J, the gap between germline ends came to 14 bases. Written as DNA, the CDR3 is TGCGCCAGCAGTGAGGGTCTGTTCCCCGTCTATGGCTACACCTTC. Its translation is CASSEGLFPVYGYTF.

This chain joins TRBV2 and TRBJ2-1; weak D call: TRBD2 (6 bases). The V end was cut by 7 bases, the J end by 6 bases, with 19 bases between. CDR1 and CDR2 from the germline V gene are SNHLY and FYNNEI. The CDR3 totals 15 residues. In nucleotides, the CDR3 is TGTGCCAGCACCGAGATTGGTAGCGGAGCCAATGAGCAGTTCTTC. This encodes CASTEIGSGANEQFF. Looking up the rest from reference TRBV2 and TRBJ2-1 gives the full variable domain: EPEVTQTPSHQVTQMGQEVILRCVPISNHLYFYWYRQILGQKVEFLVSFYNNEISEKSEIFDDQFSVERPDGSNFTLKIRSTKLEDSAMYFCASTEIGSGANEQFFGPGTRLTVL.

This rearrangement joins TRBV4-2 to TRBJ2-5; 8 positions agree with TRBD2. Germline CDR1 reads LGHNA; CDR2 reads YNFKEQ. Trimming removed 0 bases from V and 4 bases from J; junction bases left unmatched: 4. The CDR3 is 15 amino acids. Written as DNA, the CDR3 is TGTGCCAGCAGCCAAGATTCCCTAGCGGGAGAGACCCAGTACTTC. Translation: CASSQDSLAGETQYF.

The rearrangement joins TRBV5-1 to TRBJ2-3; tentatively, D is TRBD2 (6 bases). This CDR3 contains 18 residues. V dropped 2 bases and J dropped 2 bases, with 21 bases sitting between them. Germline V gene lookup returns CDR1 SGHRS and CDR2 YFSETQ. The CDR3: CASSFDPGLVAPTDTQYF. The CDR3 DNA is TGCGCCAGCAGCTTTGACCCGGGACTGGTCGCCCCCACAGATACGCAGTATTTT.

The CDR3 coding sequence is TGTGCCAGTAGTATCTCCAGGGACAGGGGTAACACTGAAGCTTTCTTT. As protein: CASSISRDRGNTEAFF. V gene TRBV19 combines with J gene TRBJ1-1, with 10 bases identical to TRBD1. J was trimmed by 2 bases and V by 3 bases; bases with no gene match: 6. The CDR3 spans 16 residues. Germline CDR1 reads LNHDA; CDR2 reads SQIVND (reference sequence).

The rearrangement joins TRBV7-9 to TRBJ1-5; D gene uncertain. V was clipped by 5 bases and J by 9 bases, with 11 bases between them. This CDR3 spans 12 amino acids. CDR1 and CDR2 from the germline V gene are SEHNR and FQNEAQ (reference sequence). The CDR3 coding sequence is TGTGCCAGCAGCCCCTCCGGATGGCCCCAGCATTTT. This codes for CASSPSGWPQHF.

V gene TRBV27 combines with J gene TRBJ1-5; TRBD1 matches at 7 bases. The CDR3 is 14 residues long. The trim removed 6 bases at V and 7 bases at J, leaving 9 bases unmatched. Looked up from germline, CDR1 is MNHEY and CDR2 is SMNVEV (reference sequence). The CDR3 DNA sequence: TGTGCCAGCAGAAACCAGGGGGGAGGACAGCCCCAGCATTTT. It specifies CASRNQGGGQPQHF.

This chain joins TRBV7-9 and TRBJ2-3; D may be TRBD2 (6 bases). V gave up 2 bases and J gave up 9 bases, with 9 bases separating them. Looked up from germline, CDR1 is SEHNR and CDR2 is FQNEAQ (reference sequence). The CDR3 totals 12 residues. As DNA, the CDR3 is TGTGCCAGCAGCTTACCGGGGAGGACGCAGTATTTT. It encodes CASSLPGRTQYF.

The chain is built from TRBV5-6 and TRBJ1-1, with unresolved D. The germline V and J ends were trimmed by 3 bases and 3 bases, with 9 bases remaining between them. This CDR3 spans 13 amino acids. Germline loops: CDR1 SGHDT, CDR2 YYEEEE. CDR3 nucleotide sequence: TGTGCCAGCAGCTCTCATCGAGACACTGAAGCTTTCTTT. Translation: CASSSHRDTEAFF.

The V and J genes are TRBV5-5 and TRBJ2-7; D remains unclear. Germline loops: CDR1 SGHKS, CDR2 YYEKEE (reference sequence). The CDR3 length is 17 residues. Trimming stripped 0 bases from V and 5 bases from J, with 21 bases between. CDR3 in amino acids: CASSLVYPSPSLDEQYF. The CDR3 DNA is TGTGCCAGCAGCTTGGTTTATCCTTCCCCCTCTCTGGACGAGCAGTACTTC.

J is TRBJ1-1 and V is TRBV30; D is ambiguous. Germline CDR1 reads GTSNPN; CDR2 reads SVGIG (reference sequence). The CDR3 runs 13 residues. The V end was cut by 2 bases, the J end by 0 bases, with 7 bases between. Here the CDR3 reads CAWSPGVNTEAFF. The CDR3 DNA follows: TGTGCCTGGAGTCCAGGTGTGAACACTGAAGCTTTCTTT. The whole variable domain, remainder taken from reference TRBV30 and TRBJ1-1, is SQTIHQWPATLVQPVGSPLSLECTVEGTSNPNLYWYRQAAGRGLQLLFYSVGIGQISSEVPQNLSASRPQDRQFILSSKKLLLSDSGFYLCAWSPGVNTEAFFGQGTRLTVV.